This T cell receptor beta chain was profiled in a study of tumor and adjacent non-tumor tissue in lung cancer. This clonotype was observed at least ten times. V lost 0 bases and J 6 bases, leaving 13 bases between the germline ends. The CDR3 has 14 residues. In germline, CDR1 is SGHDT, CDR2 YYEEEE. A modified ARM-PCR protocol with three rounds of nested PCR amplified TCRbeta. TCRdb reanalysed the multiplex PCR reads using MiXCR and keeps one entry per CDR3 protein. The data contain around 70,000 distinct CDR3 sequences, 55% to 75% of them singletons. This sample's RNA came from whole unsorted tissue. This TCR derives from a man aged 50 to 60 with non-small cell lung cancer. The specimen was lung tumor tissue. The genes are TRBV5-6 and TRBJ2-7; maybe TRBD2 (6 bases). The DNA of the CDR3 is TGTGCCAGCAGCTTGGGCGGGACTCCGGGCGAGCAGTACTTC. It codes for CASSLGGTPGEQYF.